The 11 T cell receptor beta chains listed next were all sequenced from one sample in a study of T cell repertoires in cytomegalovirus infection. TCRdb passed the reads through MiXCR, listing each CDR3 protein once. The sample yields about 360,000 distinct CDR3 sequences, roughly 20% seen once. Sequenced input: PBMCs. These receptor sequences come from a human donor in good health (CMV status not recorded). Some clones in this sample may be carry-over from other donors' samples.

A few counts support this clonotype. This rearrangement joins TRBV7-9 to TRBJ1-5, with a possible D match to TRBD1 (5 bases). The CDR3 totals 14 residues. The germline V gene encodes CDR1 SEHNR and CDR2 FQNEAQ (reference sequence). Trimming removed 1 base at V and 9 bases at J, with 13 bases between. CDR3 DNA: TGTGCCAGCAGCTTAGACGGGACGGCGTCGCCCCAGCATTTT. Its protein is CASSLDGTASPQHF.

Ten or more counts support this clonotype. The chain recombines TRBV7-2 with TRBJ1-6; tentatively, D is TRBD1 (6 bases). V lost 2 bases and J lost 5, with 13 bases in between. Germline assignment: CDR1 SGHTA and CDR2 FQGNSA. This CDR3 has 16 amino acids. As DNA, the CDR3 is TGTGCCAGCAGCTTATCAGGGGCCGCACATAATTCACCCCTCCACTTT. Translating it yields CASSLSGAAHNSPLHF.

This clonotype was seen many times. J is TRBJ1-2 and V is TRBV7-2; D is possibly TRBD1 (5 bases). The germline V gene has CDR1 SGHTA and CDR2 FQGNSA. Trimming removed 1 base from V and 2 bases from J, with 17 bases in between. This CDR3 is built from 17 residues. The CDR3 nucleotides read TGTGCCAGCAGCTTAGTGCAACAGGCTATCGGGAACTATGGCTACACCTTC. Translating gives CASSLVQQAIGNYGYTF. The full variable domain, completed using reference TRBV7-2 and TRBJ1-2, is GAGVSQSPSNKVTEKGKDVELRCDPISGHTALYWYRQSLGQGLEFLIYFQGNSAPDKSGLPSDRFSAERTGGSVSTLTIQRTQQEDSAVYLCASSLVQQAIGNYGYTFGSGTRLTVV.

This clonotype was seen at least ten times. The chain has TRBV7-2 and TRBJ2-5; D is possibly TRBD2 (7 bases). The CDR3 is 14 amino acids. Trimming left V 4 bases short and J 5 bases short, with 14 bases between. The V gene's germline CDR1 is SGHTA and CDR2 FQGNSA. Written as DNA, the CDR3 is TGTGCCAGCAGCTCCCCACAGGGAGGGGAGACCCAGTACTTC. This sequence encodes CASSSPQGGETQYF.

This clonotype was observed at least ten times. V and J are TRBV12-3 or TRBV12-4 and TRBJ1-2, with TRBD1 identical over 7 bases. V was clipped by 6 bases and J by 5 bases; unmatched bases: 15. The CDR3 runs 16 residues. The CDR3 bases are TGTGCCAGCAGCCCGACAGGGTCTGGGATAGTTTATGGCTACACCTTC. It yields the protein CASSPTGSGIVYGYTF.

The table lists this clonotype with many counts. The chain's CDR3 is CASRSTSGGAFGEQFF. In nucleotides, the CDR3 is TGTGCCAGCAGGAGTACTAGCGGGGGGGCATTCGGGGAGCAGTTCTTC. The V call is TRBV2, the J call TRBJ2-1, with 13 nucleotides matching TRBD2. V lost 6 bases to trimming and J lost 10 bases; unmatched junction nucleotides: 12. Germline V lookup: CDR1 SNHLY, CDR2 FYNNEI. The CDR3 sequence is 16 residues long. The full variable domain, its missing parts supplied by reference TRBV2 and TRBJ2-1, is EPEVTQTPSHQVTQMGQEVILRCVPISNHLYFYWYRQILGQKVEFLVSFYNNEISEKSEIFDDQFSVERPDGSNFTLKIRSTKLEDSAMYFCASRSTSGGAFGEQFFGPGTRLTVL.

The V gene is TRBV5-1, the J gene TRBJ2-7; 8 bases line up with TRBD2. Losses at the gene ends were 0 bases for V and 1 base for J; bases not matched to a gene: 3. The CDR3 is made up of 15 amino acids. Germline CDR1 reads SGHRS; CDR2 reads YFSETQ. For the CDR3, the DNA is TGCGCCAGCAGCTTGGCCCCGGGAGGGTCCTACGAGCAGTACTTC. This sequence encodes CASSLAPGGSYEQYF.

The chain recombines TRBV7-2 with TRBJ1-1, with TRBD1 matching 7 bases. CDR1 SGHTA and CDR2 FQGNSA come from the germline V gene. The CDR3 covers 14 residues. The V and J ends lost 5 bases and 5 bases, in that order; junction bases with no gene match: 8. The CDR3 DNA is TGTGCCAGCAGCCTAATGACAGGGTCGACTGAAGCTTTCTTT. It is translated as CASSLMTGSTEAFF.

This clonotype was detected once. J is TRBJ2-5 and V is TRBV5-1; no clear D. V was cut by 0 bases and J by 5 bases, with 8 bases left in between. In germline, CDR1 is SGHRS, CDR2 YFSETQ. The CDR3 totals 13 residues. The CDR3 DNA sequence: TGCGCCAGCAGCTTGGCCCCTCTCGAGACCCAGTACTTC. It encodes CASSLAPLETQYF. The full variable domain, its missing parts supplied by reference TRBV5-1 and TRBJ2-5, is KAGVTQTPRYLIKTRGQQVTLSCSPISGHRSVSWYQQTPGQGLQFLFEYFSETQRNKGNFPGRFSGRQFSNSRSEMNVSTLELGDSALYLCASSLAPLETQYFGPGTRLLVL.

V gene TRBV3-1 combines with J gene TRBJ1-2, with 7 nucleotides matching TRBD1. Germline V CDR1 and CDR2: LGHDT, YNNKEL (reference sequence). V shed 1 base, J shed 8 bases, and the junction held 13 bases outside the gene matches. There are 16 residues in the CDR3. The CDR3 sequence: CASSQGGQVKPIGYTF. Written as DNA, the CDR3 is TGTGCCAGCAGCCAAGGAGGACAGGTCAAACCCATCGGCTACACCTTC.

This clonotype occurred many times. V is TRBV12-3 or TRBV12-4 and J is TRBJ1-4; D gene uncertain. V lost 5 bases, J lost 7 bases, and 14 bases lay in between. CDR3 length: 14 residues. The chain's CDR3 is CASSLNRFREKLFF. The DNA of the CDR3 is TGTGCCAGCAGTCTGAATAGGTTCCGTGAAAAACTGTTTTTT.